The rows below give T cell receptor beta chains drawn from one sample of a study of cytomegalovirus exposure and HLA in healthy donors. Generated by immunoSEQ multiplex PCR, the TCRdb table keeps only in-frame clones and is missing some. The sample lists about 180,000 clones, around 76% occurring once. Sequencing was carried out using PBMCs. Receptors originate from a man in his forties in good health and CMV-seronegative. Both conserved end residues are part of each CDR3. The D gene is left open where the match is weak. Only part of the rows carry a size: once, few, many, or a class if the clone is expanded.

>-|TRBV6-5|TRBJ1-5|TRBD1
TGTGCCAGCAGAGGGACAGCTAGCAATCAGCCCCAGCATTTT
CASRGTASNQPQHF
>-|TRBV7-3|TRBJ2-7|TRBD2
TGTGCCAGCAGATACGGACTAGCGGGCTCCTACGAGCAGTACTTC
CASRYGLAGSYEQYF
>-|TRBV2|TRBJ2-5|-
TGTGCCAGCAGCCTCTCCGGGATCTCCCCCCCGACCCAGTACTTC
CASSLSGISPPTQYF
>-|TRBV2|TRBJ2-5|TRBD1
TGTGCCAGCAGGACAGGGCCCTATCCAGAGACCCAGTACTTC
CASRTGPYPETQYF
>-|TRBV7-2|TRBJ2-7|TRBD2
TGTGCCAGCAGCGTAGTCCGGGCTAGCGGGGGACAAACCTACGAGCAGTACTTC
CASSVVRASGGQTYEQYF
>few|TRBV6-4|TRBJ1-6|TRBD1
TGTGCCAGCAGTGACTCGACAGGGGGTAATTCACCCCTCCACTTT
CASSDSTGGNSPLHF
>-|TRBV6-5|TRBJ2-7|TRBD1
TGTGCCAGCCGACCCACCGGGACAGGGTGGTACGAGCAGTACTTC
CASRPTGTGWYEQYF
>few|TRBV25-1|TRBJ2-1|TRBD2
TGTGCCAGCAGTGATATTCTAGCGGGATCTTACAATGAGCAGTTCTTC
CASSDILAGSYNEQFF
>-|TRBV27|TRBJ2-7|TRBD2
TGTGCCAGCAGTTTATCTCGAGGACTAGCGGGCCCGGGGGGGACCTACGAGCAGTACTTC
CASSLSRGLAGPGGTYEQYF
>-|TRBV6-5|TRBJ2-3|TRBD2
TGTGCCAGCAGTCCTAGCGGGAGTTACACAGATACGCAGTATTTT
CASSPSGSYTDTQYF
>-|TRBV7-9|TRBJ2-7|-
TGTGCCAGCAGCTTAGCGGACAGATCCTACGAGCAGTACTTC
CASSLADRSYEQYF
>-|TRBV6-5|TRBJ1-2|-
TGTGCCAGCAGTTACTCGAGGAGGGGTCATGGCTACACCTTC
CASSYSRRGHGYTF
>-|TRBV5-3|TRBJ1-2|-
TGTGCCAGAATTACCCCGGGAACCAACTATGGCTACACCTTC
CARITPGTNYGYTF
>-|TRBV5-1|TRBJ1-1|-
TGCGCCAGCAGCTTGTTTTCTGGGGGCGGCACTGAAGCTTTCTTT
CASSLFSGGGTEAFF
>-|TRBV7-2|TRBJ2-1|TRBD2
TGTGCCAGCAGCTTAAGGGGACTAGCGGGGGGGCTGTTCTTC
CASSLRGLAGGLFF
>-|TRBV28|TRBJ1-2|TRBD1
TGTGCCAGCAGCCGTTCCGGGACAGGGGATCTATATGGCTACACCTTC
CASSRSGTGDLYGYTF
>-|TRBV7-2|TRBJ2-1|TRBD1
TGTGCCAGCAGCGCACCGGGACAGCAGACCAACAATGAGCAGTTCTTC
CASSAPGQQTNNEQFF
>-|TRBV25-1|TRBJ1-2|-
TGTGCCAGCAGTGCTTCCTTCGGGACTCTTACCGGCTACACCTTC
CASSASFGTLTGYTF
>few|TRBV4-1|TRBJ1-1|-
TGCGCCAGCAGCTTTGGGCCCGGGACAAGGAACACTGAAGCTTTCTTT
CASSFGPGTRNTEAFF
>-|TRBV2|TRBJ2-5|TRBD2
TGTGCCACCGAGAACCTAGCGGGGGAAGAGACCCAGTACTTC
CATENLAGEETQYF
>-|TRBV28|TRBJ1-1|-
TGTGCCAGCAGTTTTCGGCAGGGGATAGGAGAAGCTTTCTTT
CASSFRQGIGEAFF
>-|TRBV2|TRBJ2-7|TRBD2
TGTGCCAGCAGTGAAAATGCGGGGGGTCCCTACGAGCAGTACTTC
CASSENAGGPYEQYF
>-|TRBV4-2|TRBJ2-3|-
TGTGCCAGCAGTCCCCCGCGAGCGGGCACAGATACGCAGTATTTT
CASSPPRAGTDTQYF
>-|TRBV5-1|TRBJ1-2|-
TGCGCCAGCAGCTTGGGACAGGCGAACTACGGCTACACCTTC
CASSLGQANYGYTF
>-|TRBV6-5|TRBJ2-3|-
TGTGCCAGCAGTTACTCGACACACACCTTACTCAATGCGCAGTATTTT
CASSYSTHTLLNAQYF
>once|TRBV7-9|TRBJ1-6|-
TGTGCCAGCAGCTTGCAACAGGGAACTAATTCACCCCTCCACTTT
CASSLQQGTNSPLHF
>-|TRBV6-5|TRBJ1-2|TRBD1
TGTGCCAGCGGAGGACAGGGGGCTAACTATGGCTACACCTTC
CASGGQGANYGYTF
>once|TRBV7-2|TRBJ2-7|-
TGTGCCAGCAGCTATCACGAGGTGCAGTACTTC
CASSYHEVQYF
>-|TRBV18|TRBJ1-5|TRBD1
TGTGCCAGCTCACTGGGGACAGGGGGAAGCAATCAGCCCCAGCATTTT
CASSLGTGGSNQPQHF
>-|TRBV2|TRBJ2-3|TRBD2
TGTGCCAGCAGTGATCGGGCTAGCGGGGGGACAGATACGCAGTATTTT
CASSDRASGGTDTQYF
>-|TRBV7-9|TRBJ1-2|TRBD1
TGTGCCAGCAGCTTTGTTGGACAGGGGGATGGCTACACCTTC
CASSFVGQGDGYTF
>-|TRBV5-4|TRBJ1-3|-
TGTGCCAGCAGCTTGGCGGAGCATTCTGGAAACACCATATATTTT
CASSLAEHSGNTIYF
>-|TRBV6-1|TRBJ2-7|-
TGTGCCAGCAGTGAAGCCCCGTTCTACGAGCAGTACTTC
CASSEAPFYEQYF
>few|TRBV11-2|TRBJ2-7|TRBD1
TGTGCCAGCAGCAAGGGACAGGGGATCGGAGAGCAGTACTTC
CASSKGQGIGEQYF
>-|TRBV5-4|TRBJ2-7|TRBD1
TGTGCCAGCAGCGCCGACAGGGGGACCTACGAGCAGTACTTC
CASSADRGTYEQYF
>-|TRBV19|TRBJ2-7|TRBD1
TGTGCCAGTAGTCTGACAGGGGGGTCCTACGAGCAGTACTTC
CASSLTGGSYEQYF
>-|TRBV5-6|TRBJ2-6|-
TGTGCCAGCGCAGACAGGGACTCAGGCGGTGGGGCCAACGTCCTGACTTTC
CASADRDSGGGANVLTF
>-|TRBV7-3|TRBJ1-1|-
TGTGCCAGCAGCCCCCCCGGGGCTGAAGCTTTCTTT
CASSPPGAEAFF
>-|TRBV6-5|TRBJ2-7|TRBD2
TGTGCCAGCGGCAGCGGGAGTTCCTACGAGCAGTACTTC
CASGSGSSYEQYF
>once|TRBV21-1|TRBJ1-2|-
TGTGCCAGCAGCAAGGGACAGGGCACCGACGGCTACACCTTC
CASSKGQGTDGYTF
>-|TRBV27|TRBJ1-1|-
TGTGCCAGCAGTTTATCGTTTGGAGCCACGAACACTGAAGCTTTCTTT
CASSLSFGATNTEAFF
>-|TRBV6-1|TRBJ2-7|TRBD1
TGTGCCAGCAGTGAAACTAGGACAGGGTTCGGCTACGAGCAGTACTTC
CASSETRTGFGYEQYF
>-|TRBV11-3|TRBJ2-7|-
TGTGCCAGCAGCTCAGGGGTACAGGTCTACGAGCAGTACTTC
CASSSGVQVYEQYF
>-|TRBV18|TRBJ2-3|-
TGTGCCAGCTCATACGAGAGGGATACGCAGTATTTT
CASSYERDTQYF
>-|TRBV28|TRBJ2-2|TRBD1
TGTGCCAGCACCTGGGCCGGGACAGGGGGCATCGGGGAGCTGTTTTTT
CASTWAGTGGIGELFF
>-|TRBV28|TRBJ1-4|-
TGTGCCAGCAGTTTAATCTCTCCGGGGAATAATGAAAAACTGTTTTTT
CASSLISPGNNEKLFF
>once|TRBV4-2|TRBJ2-1|-
TGTGCCAGCAGCCAAGTGGGCCTTAAGGATGAGCAGTTCTTC
CASSQVGLKDEQFF
>-|TRBV11-1|TRBJ2-5|-
TGTGCCAGCAGCTTACATCGCCGGGTACAAGAGACCCAGTACTTC
CASSLHRRVQETQYF
>-|TRBV30|TRBJ2-7|-
TGTGCCTGGAGGAAGGTGGGGGGAGGCTACGAGCAGTACTTC
CAWRKVGGGYEQYF
>once|TRBV7-2|TRBJ2-6|-
TGTGCCAGCAGCGCTTACCGGGGGGCCAACGTCCTGACTTTC
CASSAYRGANVLTF
>-|TRBV29-1|TRBJ2-1|-
TGCAGCGTTGCCGTAGCGCCGAGCTCCTACAATGAGCAGTTCTTC
CSVAVAPSSYNEQFF
>-|TRBV4-1|TRBJ1-2|-
TGCGCCAGCAGCCAAGGTTCTACAGGGATCTATGGCTACACCTTC
CASSQGSTGIYGYTF
>-|TRBV9|TRBJ1-4|TRBD1
TGTGCCAGCAGCGTCGCAGGGGGCAGGATTGAAAAACTGTTTTTT
CASSVAGGRIEKLFF
>-|TRBV19|TRBJ2-1|TRBD2
TGTGCCAGTAGTATCCGGGCTAGCGGGGGCGCGACTGAGCAGTTCTTC
CASSIRASGGATEQFF
>few|TRBV2|TRBJ1-1|-
TGTGCCAGCAGTGTCGAGGGCCTGGCGAACACTGAAGCTTTCTTT
CASSVEGLANTEAFF